The entry below gives a single T cell receptor (beta chain) sequence along with its context. No antigen is known for it. This record comes from a study of T cells in narcolepsy. The wider study: Donors had narcolepsy type 1 or type 2, or were healthy controls.

The V gene's germline CDR1 is SGDLS and CDR2 YYNGEE. V was clipped by 2 bases and J by 2 bases; unmatched bases: 7. The CDR3 runs to 15 residues. Produced via immunoSEQ multiplex PCR; TCRdb's table is partial and in-frame only. The profile shows about 30,000 clones, around four fifths of them singletons. General study results and limits: Autoreactive clonotypes reportedly recurred in blood of same and different patients, not controls. Some memory CD4+ repertoires had no autoreactive clone sequences.

The TCR sequence derives from a human donor with narcolepsy. Sequencing input: CD45RA- memory CD4+ T cells from PBMCs. The chain joins TRBV9 to TRBJ2-7, with 7 bases that match TRBD2. CDR3 amino acids: CASSVTAGFTYEQYF. The CDR3 bases are TGTGCCAGCAGCGTTACAGCGGGGTTTACCTACGAGCAGTACTTC.